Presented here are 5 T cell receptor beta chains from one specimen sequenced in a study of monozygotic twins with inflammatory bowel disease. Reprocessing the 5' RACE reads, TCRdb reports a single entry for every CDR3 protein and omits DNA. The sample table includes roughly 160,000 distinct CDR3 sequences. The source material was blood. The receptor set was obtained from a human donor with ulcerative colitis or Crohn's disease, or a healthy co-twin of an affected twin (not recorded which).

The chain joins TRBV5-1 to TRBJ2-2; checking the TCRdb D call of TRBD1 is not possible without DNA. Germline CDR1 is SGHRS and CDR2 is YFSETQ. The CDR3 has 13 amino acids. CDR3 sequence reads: CASNEGANGELFF.

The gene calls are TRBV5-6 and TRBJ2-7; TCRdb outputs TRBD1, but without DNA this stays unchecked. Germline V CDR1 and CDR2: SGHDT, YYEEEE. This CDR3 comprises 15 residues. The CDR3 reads CASSSLGQGTYEQYF.

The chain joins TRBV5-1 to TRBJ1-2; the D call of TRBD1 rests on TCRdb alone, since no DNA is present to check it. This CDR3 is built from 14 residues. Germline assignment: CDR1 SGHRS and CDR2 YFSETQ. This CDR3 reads CASSLAGTDYGYTF.

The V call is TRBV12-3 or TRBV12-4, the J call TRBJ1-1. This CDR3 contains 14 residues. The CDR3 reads CASSQGRMNTEAFF.

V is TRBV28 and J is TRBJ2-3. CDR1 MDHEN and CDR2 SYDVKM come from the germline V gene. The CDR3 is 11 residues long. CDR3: CASSLFQMQYF.